One and the same sample provided the 2 T cell receptor beta chains below, sequenced in a study of metastatic and nonmetastatic thyroid tumors. Patients had received no treatment of any kind before thyroid surgery. Using MiXCR, TCRdb re-called clones from the PCR reads. This table has approximately 7,000 clones, roughly 18% appearing once. Sequenced: adjacent normal tissue. These receptors all stem from a male donor with papillary thyroid cancer or a benign thyroid nodule (not recorded which). Some clones in this sample may be carry-over from other donors' samples.

There are a few counts of this clone. The rearrangement links TRBV6-1 to TRBJ1-1; 9 nucleotides agree with TRBD1. The germline V gene has CDR1 MNHNS and CDR2 SASEGT. V gave up 7 bases and J gave up 1 base; unmatched junction bases: 4. CDR3 length equals 14 residues. Here the CDR3 DNA reads TGTGCCAGCACCGGGACAGGGACGAACACTGAAGCTTTCTTT. Translation: CASTGTGTNTEAFF.

V is TRBV30 and J is TRBJ2-1; 12 bases align to TRBD2. This CDR3 is built from 17 residues. The germline gives CDR1 GTSNPN, CDR2 SVGIG (reference sequence). Trimming at V came to 0 bases and at J to 5 bases, leaving 8 bases not matched to a gene. CDR3 sequence: CAWSVQLAGGFDNEQFF. CDR3 DNA sequence: TGTGCCTGGAGTGTACAACTAGCGGGGGGTTTCGACAATGAGCAGTTCTTC.